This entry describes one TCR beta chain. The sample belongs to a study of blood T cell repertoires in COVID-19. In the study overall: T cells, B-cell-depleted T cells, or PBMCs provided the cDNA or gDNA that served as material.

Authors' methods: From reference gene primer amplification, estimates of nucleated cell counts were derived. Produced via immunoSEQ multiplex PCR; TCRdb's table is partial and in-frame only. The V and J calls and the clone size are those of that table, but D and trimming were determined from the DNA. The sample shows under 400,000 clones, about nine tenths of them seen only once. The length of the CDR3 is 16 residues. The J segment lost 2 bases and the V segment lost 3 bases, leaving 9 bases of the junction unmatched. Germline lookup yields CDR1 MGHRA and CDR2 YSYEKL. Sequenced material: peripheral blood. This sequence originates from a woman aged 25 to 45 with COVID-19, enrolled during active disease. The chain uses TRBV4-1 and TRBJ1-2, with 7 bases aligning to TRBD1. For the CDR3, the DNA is TGCGCCAGCAGCCAGGGTCTCCGGGACAGCAACTATGGCTACACCTTC. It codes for CASSQGLRDSNYGYTF.